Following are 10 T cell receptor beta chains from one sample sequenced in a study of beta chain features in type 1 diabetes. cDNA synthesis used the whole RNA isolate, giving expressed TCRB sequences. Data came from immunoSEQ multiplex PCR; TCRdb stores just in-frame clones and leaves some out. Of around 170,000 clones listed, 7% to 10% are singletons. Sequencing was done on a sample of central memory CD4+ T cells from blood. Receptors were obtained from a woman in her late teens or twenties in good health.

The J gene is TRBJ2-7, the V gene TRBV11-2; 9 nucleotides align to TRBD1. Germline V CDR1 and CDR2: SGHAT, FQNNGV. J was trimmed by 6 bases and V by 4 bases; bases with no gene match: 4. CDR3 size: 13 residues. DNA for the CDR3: TGTGCCAGCAGCTGGACAGGGGTCGGCGAGCAGTACTTC. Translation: CASSWTGVGEQYF.

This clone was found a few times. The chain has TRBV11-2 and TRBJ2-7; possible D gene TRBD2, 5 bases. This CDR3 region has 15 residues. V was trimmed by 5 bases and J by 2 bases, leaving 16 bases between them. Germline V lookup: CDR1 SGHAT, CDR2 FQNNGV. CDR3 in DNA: TGTGCCAGCAGCGCATTCCCTGGAGGTGCCTACGAGCAGTACTTC. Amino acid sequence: CASSAFPGGAYEQYF.

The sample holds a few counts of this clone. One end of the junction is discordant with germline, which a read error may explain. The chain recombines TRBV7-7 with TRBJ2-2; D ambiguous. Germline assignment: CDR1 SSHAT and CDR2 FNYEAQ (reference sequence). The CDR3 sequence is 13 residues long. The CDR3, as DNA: TGTGCTAGCAGCGCACAGAACACCGGGGAGCTGTTTTTT. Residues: CASSAQNTGELFF.

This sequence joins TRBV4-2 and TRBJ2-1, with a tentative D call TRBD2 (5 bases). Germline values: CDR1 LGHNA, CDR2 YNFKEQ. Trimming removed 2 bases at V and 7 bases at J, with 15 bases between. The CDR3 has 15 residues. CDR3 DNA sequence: TGTGCCAGCAGCCAATCGTCTAGGAGGATAAATGAGCAGTTCTTC. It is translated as CASSQSSRRINEQFF.

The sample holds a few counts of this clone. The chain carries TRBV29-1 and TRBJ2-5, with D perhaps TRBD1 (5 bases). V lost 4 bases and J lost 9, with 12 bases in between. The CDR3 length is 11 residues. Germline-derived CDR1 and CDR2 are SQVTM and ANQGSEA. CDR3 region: CSVGQPPAQYF. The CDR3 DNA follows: TGCAGCGTTGGACAGCCCCCGGCCCAGTACTTC. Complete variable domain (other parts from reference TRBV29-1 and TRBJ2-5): SAVISQKPSRDICQRGTSLTIQCQVDSQVTMMFWYRQQPGQSLTLIATANQGSEATYESGFVIDKFPISRPNLTFSTLTVSNMSPEDSSIYLCSVGQPPAQYFGPGTRLLVL.

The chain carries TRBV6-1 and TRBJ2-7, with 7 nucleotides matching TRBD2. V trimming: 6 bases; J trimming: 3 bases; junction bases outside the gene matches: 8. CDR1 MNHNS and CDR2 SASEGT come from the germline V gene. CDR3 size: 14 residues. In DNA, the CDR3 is TGTGCCAGCAGCGGGCGGGAGCCCTTCTACGAGCAGTACTTC. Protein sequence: CASSGREPFYEQYF.

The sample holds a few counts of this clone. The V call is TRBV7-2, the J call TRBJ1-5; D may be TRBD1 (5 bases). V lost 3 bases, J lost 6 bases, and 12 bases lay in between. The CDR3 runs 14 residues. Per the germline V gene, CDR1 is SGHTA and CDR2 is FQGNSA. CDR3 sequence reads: CASSFVAGRQPQHF. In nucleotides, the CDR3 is TGTGCCAGCAGCTTCGTTGCGGGACGTCAGCCCCAGCATTTT.

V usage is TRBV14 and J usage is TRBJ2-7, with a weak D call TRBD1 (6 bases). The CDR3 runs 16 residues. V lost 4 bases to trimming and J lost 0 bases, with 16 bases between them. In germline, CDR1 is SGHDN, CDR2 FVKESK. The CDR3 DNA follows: TGTGCCAGCAGCCTCTCAGGGGCCGGGACCTCCTACGAGCAGTACTTC. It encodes CASSLSGAGTSYEQYF.

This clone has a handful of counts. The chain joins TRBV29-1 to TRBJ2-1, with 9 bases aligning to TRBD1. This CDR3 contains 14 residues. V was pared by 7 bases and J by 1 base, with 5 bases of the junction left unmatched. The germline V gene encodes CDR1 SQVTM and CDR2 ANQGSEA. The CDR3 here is CSGRQGDSYNEQFF. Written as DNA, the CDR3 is TGCAGCGGAAGACAGGGGGATTCCTACAATGAGCAGTTCTTC.

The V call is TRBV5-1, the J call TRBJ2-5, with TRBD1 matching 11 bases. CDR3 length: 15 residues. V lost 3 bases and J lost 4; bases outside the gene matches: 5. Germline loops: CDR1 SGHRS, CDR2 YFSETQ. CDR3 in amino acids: CASSSGQGAGETQYF. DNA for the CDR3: TGCGCCAGCAGCTCCGGACAGGGGGCAGGAGAGACCCAGTACTTC.